The rows below give T cell receptor beta chains drawn from one sample of a study of T cell repertoires in cytomegalovirus infection. A single record per CDR3 protein comes from TCRdb applying MiXCR to the reads. The table lists 450,000 to 650,000 distinct CDR3 sequences, almost 40% of them singletons. No antigen has been identified for these receptors. The sample here was cultured PBMCs, taken from culture after CMV antigen stimulation. The origin of the receptors is a human donor in good health (CMV status not recorded). Some clones in this sample may be carry-over from other donors' samples. CDR3s include the opening cysteine and the closing phenylalanine or tryptophan. The D gene is left open where the match is weak. Size is omitted from some rows. Given values are once, few, many or a class for expanded clones.

TRBV4-1	once	NA	TRBJ1-6	CASSQSRDSPLHF	TGCGCCAGCAGCCAATCCCGGGATTCACCCCTCCACTTT
TRBV9	NA	NA	TRBJ2-3	CASSVEVVPADTQYF	TGTGCCAGCAGCGTAGAGGTGGTGCCGGCAGATACGCAGTATTTT
TRBV10-3	NA	NA	TRBJ2-5	CAISPDTSETQYF	TGTGCCATCAGCCCGGACACTTCTGAGACCCAGTACTTC
TRBV10-3	few	NA	TRBJ1-6	CAIGVGEFGSPLHF	TGTGCCATCGGGGTCGGGGAGTTTGGTTCACCCCTCCACTTT
TRBV11-2	NA	NA	TRBJ2-7	CASSFADSSYEQYF	TGTGCCAGCAGCTTCGCGGACAGCTCCTACGAGCAGTACTTC
TRBV12-3/TRBV12-4	NA	NA	TRBJ2-7	CASSPGAGVYEQYF	TGTGCCAGCAGTCCAGGGGCGGGAGTTTACGAGCAGTACTTC
TRBV7-8	few	NA	TRBJ2-3	CATLRDSRLGTDTQYF	TGTGCCACCCTTAGAGACAGTCGCTTGGGCACAGATACGCAGTATTTT
TRBV12-3/TRBV12-4	few	NA	TRBJ1-4	CASSSPRATNEKLFF	TGTGCCAGCAGTTCCCCTAGGGCAACTAATGAAAAACTGTTTTTT
TRBV6-6	NA	TRBD1	TRBJ2-7	CASSYAGTGGRDEQYF	TGTGCCAGCAGTTACGCGGGGACAGGGGGGAGAGACGAGCAGTACTTC
TRBV4-2	NA	TRBD1	TRBJ2-7	CASSQASGTGITNYEQYF	TGTGCCAGCAGCCAAGCCTCCGGGACAGGAATTACCAACTACGAGCAGTACTTC
TRBV7-9	NA	TRBD2	TRBJ2-3	CASSLGASGRASDTQYF	TGTGCCAGCAGCTTGGGAGCAAGCGGGAGGGCTTCAGATACGCAGTATTTT
TRBV7-8	NA	NA	TRBJ2-1	CASSLQVASNEQFF	TGTGCCAGCAGCTTACAGGTTGCGTCGAATGAGCAGTTCTTC
TRBV29-1	NA	NA	TRBJ1-4	CSAQGFGEKLFF	TGCAGCGCCCAGGGGTTTGGTGAAAAACTGTTTTTT
TRBV15	NA	TRBD1	TRBJ2-7	CATSRELRQGQYF	TGTGCCACCAGCAGAGAATTACGACAGGGGCAGTACTTC
TRBV7-2	few	TRBD1	TRBJ1-5	CASSLHGGTGFQPQHF	TGTGCCAGCAGCTTACATGGTGGGACAGGGTTCCAGCCCCAGCATTTT
TRBV18	NA	TRBD1	TRBJ2-5	CASSPTRDRDRETQYF	TGTGCCAGCTCGCCTACCCGGGACAGGGATCGAGAGACCCAGTACTTC